Detailed here is one T cell receptor beta chain. Its specificity is not known. The germline CDR1 and CDR2 sequences are SGHNT and YYREEE (reference sequence). The CDR3 spans 14 residues. The junction had 8 bases not matched to a gene; V was cut back by 4 bases and J by 6 bases. At the time of sampling, donors were nominally healthy, though unrecorded immune exposures were likely. This specimen comes from a study of cytomegalovirus exposure and HLA in healthy donors. Amplification used 60 Vbeta primers and 13 Jbeta primers. Sequenced by immunoSEQ multiplex PCR; TCRdb stores in-frame clones only, minus some. The table shows under 150,000 clones, with 60% to 80% occurring only once. General study points: In a later analysis, specific HLA alleles were associated with 15,000 to 20,000 TCR beta sequences at a 0.05 false discovery rate. Follow-up analysis later connected one missense variant in DCLRE1C with trimming of TCR beta V- and J-genes. Per published reports, the classifier diagnosed cytomegalovirus status with high specificity and sensitivity.

The V and J genes are TRBV5-4 and TRBJ1-2, with TRBD1 matching 8 bases. The receptor's source is a man aged 50-59 years in good health and CMV-seropositive. The sequencing sample was made of PBMCs. The CDR3 protein is CASSVDRGVDGYTF. The CDR3 DNA follows: TGTGCCAGCAGCGTAGACAGGGGAGTAGATGGCTACACCTTC.